A single sample is the source of the 9 T cell receptor beta chains below, sequenced in a study of beta chain features in type 1 diabetes. Study findings and constraints: Patients with Type 1 diabetes showed moderately but significantly shorter TCRB CDR3s in all four CD4+ subsets.

The authors reverse transcribed all of the isolated RNA, so sequencing captured expressed TCRB transcripts. Only in-frame clones appear in the TCRdb table, and some are missing; sequencing was by immunoSEQ multiplex PCR. The sample yields roughly 160,000 clones, roughly 8% seen once. These receptors have no known antigen. Sequencing was performed on central memory CD4+ T cells from blood. These TCRs come from a man between 18 and 29 years old with type 1 diabetes.

This clone turned up a few times. CDR3 loop: CASSLTGSNGYTF. In DNA form, the CDR3 reads TGTGCCAGCAGCTTGACAGGGTCTAATGGCTACACCTTC. This chain uses TRBV7-2 with TRBJ1-2; TRBD1 agrees at 7 bases. With 3 bases clipped from V and 6 bases from J, the junction kept 4 bases outside the gene matches. Germline assignment: CDR1 SGHTA and CDR2 FQGNSA. CDR3 size: 13 residues.

The sample holds many counts of this clone. This chain's CDR3 is CASSWSTGTSQRRHNEQFF. The CDR3 DNA sequence: TGTGCCAGCAGCTGGTCGACAGGGACTAGCCAAAGACGTCACAATGAGCAGTTCTTC. The V and J genes are TRBV5-5 and TRBJ2-1, with 9 bases aligning to TRBD2. The CDR3 runs to 19 residues. V lost 3 bases to trimming and J lost 5 bases; unmatched junction nucleotides: 18. From germline, CDR1 is SGHKS and CDR2 YYEKEE (reference sequence).

This chain uses TRBV6-1 with TRBJ1-2; a weak D match, TRBD1 (5 bases). The germline CDR1 and CDR2 sequences are MNHNS and SASEGT. The V end lost 3 bases, the J end lost 3 bases, and 11 bases lay between the germline ends. CDR3 length: 14 amino acids. The CDR3 spells CASSDQGRDYGYTF. CDR3 coding DNA: TGTGCCAGCAGTGATCAGGGAAGGGACTATGGCTACACCTTC.

This clone was observed a few times. The chain joins TRBV7-8 to TRBJ2-1; 9 bases are a match to TRBD1. J gave up 8 bases and V 0 bases, and 11 bases lay outside the gene matches. CDR3 length equals 17 residues. CDR1 SGHVS and CDR2 FQNEAQ come from the germline V gene. CDR3 DNA: TGTGCCAGCAGCTTAGCCCTCTGGGGACAGGGTTCCCATGAGCAGTTCTTC. As protein: CASSLALWGQGSHEQFF.

The chain is built from TRBV29-1 and TRBJ2-5, with a tentative D call TRBD2 (7 bases). The CDR3 covers 12 residues. CDR1 is SQVTM and CDR2 is ANQGSEA in the germline V gene. The V end was cut by 3 bases, the J end by 5 bases, with 10 bases between. CDR3 in DNA: TGCAGCGTTGAGGGGGGGCGGGAGACCCAGTACTTC. Protein sequence: CSVEGGRETQYF.

The chain carries TRBV5-1 and TRBJ2-5; D possibly corresponds to TRBD1 (6 bases). CDR3 length equals 13 residues. Trimming removed 5 bases from V and 1 base from J, with 9 bases in between. In germline, CDR1 is SGHRS, CDR2 YFSETQ. The CDR3 loop is CASRRDIQETQYF. CDR3 nucleotide sequence: TGCGCCAGCAGACGGGACATCCAAGAGACCCAGTACTTC.

The table lists this clone with many counts. The CDR3 nucleotides are TGTGCCAGCAGCCCTACTAGCGGGGGGGCAGAACAGTACTTC. Protein: CASSPTSGGAEQYF. The chain combines TRBV11-2 with TRBJ2-5; 13 bases map to TRBD2. J gave up 11 bases and V 5 bases, and 8 bases lay outside the gene matches. This CDR3 spans 14 amino acids. The germline CDR1 and CDR2 sequences are SGHAT and FQNNGV.

This clone was detected a few times. The CDR3 nucleotides are TGTGCCTGGAGGGACGGGGACAGCCCATCCTACAATGAGCAGTTCTTC. This sequence encodes CAWRDGDSPSYNEQFF. This sequence joins TRBV30 and TRBJ2-1, with 7 bases fitting TRBD1. Looked up from germline, CDR1 is GTSNPN and CDR2 is SVGIG (reference sequence). CDR3 length: 16 amino acids. V dropped 3 bases and J dropped 1; count of bases not matched to a gene: 9. Variable domain in full (rest from reference TRBV30 and TRBJ2-1): SQTIHQWPATLVQPVGSPLSLECTVEGTSNPNLYWYRQAAGRGLQLLFYSVGIGQISSEVPQNLSASRPQDRQFILSSKKLLLSDSGFYLCAWRDGDSPSYNEQFFGPGTRLTVL.

This chain uses TRBV6-6 with TRBJ2-1, with D possibly TRBD2 on 5 matching bases. The CDR3 is made up of 16 amino acids. Trimming removed 6 bases from V and 2 bases from J, with 17 bases in between. Per germline, CDR1 MNHNY and CDR2 SVGAGI (reference sequence). The CDR3 here is CASSPAEPRAYNEQFF. CDR3 sequence (DNA): TGTGCCAGCAGCCCAGCGGAGCCAAGGGCCTACAATGAGCAGTTCTTC.